These 23 T cell receptor beta chains originate from one sample sequenced in a study of T-cell reconstitution after alpha-beta-depleted transplantation in children. A TCRbeta library incorporating unique molecular identifiers was prepared. MiXCR, applied by TCRdb to the PCR reads, yields one record per CDR3 protein. This table has some 290,000 distinct CDR3 sequences, 9.9% appearing once. Sample: PBMCs from the stem cell graft donor, taken from the stem cell graft. Receptor source: a human donor who donated a stem cell graft to a child with SCID.

This clonotype was picked up many times. The rearrangement joins TRBV3-1 to TRBJ2-1; tentative D call: TRBD2 (5 bases). The CDR3 has 15 residues. Germline values: CDR1 LGHDT, CDR2 YNNKEL (reference sequence). Between the trimmed V and J ends, which lost 0 bases and 2 bases, there was a span of 8 bases. CDR3 sequence reads: CASSQDTSPYNEQFF. As DNA, the CDR3 is TGTGCCAGCAGCCAAGACACTAGTCCCTACAATGAGCAGTTCTTC.

This clonotype has at least ten counts. V usage is TRBV12-3 or TRBV12-4 and J usage is TRBJ2-5; D possibly corresponds to TRBD1 (5 bases). CDR3 size: 16 residues. V dropped 3 bases and J dropped 4 bases, with 18 bases sitting between them. CDR3 bases: TGTGCCAGCAGTTTCACAGGTCCCAACCGTGGAGAGACCCAGTACTTC. Protein product: CASSFTGPNRGETQYF.

This clonotype was recorded a few times. The chain links TRBV27 to TRBJ2-7, with D perhaps TRBD1 (6 bases). This CDR3 is built from 14 residues. CDR1 is MNHEY, CDR2 SMNVEV, per germline (reference sequence). V was trimmed by 8 bases and J by 2 bases, leaving 16 bases between them. The CDR3 spells CASRFQGSPYEQYF. The CDR3 region has the DNA TGTGCCAGCCGATTCCAGGGGTCCCCCTACGAGCAGTACTTC.

The gene calls are TRBV25-1 and TRBJ1-6, with D uncertain. V was clipped by 5 bases and J by 6 bases, with 11 bases between them. This CDR3 spans 14 amino acids. Germline V gene sequence: CDR1 MGHDK, CDR2 SYGVNS. CDR3 DNA sequence: TGTGCCAGCAGTACTCCCACATTTAATTCACCCCTCCACTTT. It specifies CASSTPTFNSPLHF.

The chain is built from TRBV7-7 and TRBJ2-1; TRBD2 aligns across 8 bases. Germline V lookup: CDR1 SSHAT, CDR2 FNYEAQ (reference sequence). The CDR3 runs 15 residues. Trimming removed 1 base from V and 6 bases from J; junction bases left unmatched: 5. CDR3 coding DNA: TGTGCCAGCAGCTTAGGTAGCGGGGTGGGCAATGAGCAGTTCTTC. Its protein is CASSLGSGVGNEQFF.

This clonotype was picked up a small number of times. This chain links TRBV20-1 with TRBJ1-5; D is undetermined. Germline V gene data show CDR1 as DFQATT and CDR2 as SNEGSKA (reference sequence). The CDR3 covers 14 residues. Between the trimmed V and J ends, which lost 3 bases and 0 bases, there was a span of 9 bases. As DNA, the CDR3 is TGCAGTGCTAGCCGCGGCAATAGCAATCAGCCCCAGCATTTT. Translated, it gives CSASRGNSNQPQHF.

This chain joins TRBV27 and TRBJ1-4, with D uncertain. There are 14 residues in the CDR3. The germline V gene encodes CDR1 MNHEY and CDR2 SMNVEV (reference sequence). The V and J ends lost 2 bases and 7 bases respectively, with 11 bases between them. The CDR3 region has the DNA TGTGCCAGCAGTTTAAGGACCCCGGGTGAAAAACTGTTTTTT. Protein sequence: CASSLRTPGEKLFF.

The genes are TRBV15 and TRBJ1-4; D gene uncertain. The CDR3 runs 14 residues. V was shortened by 2 bases and J by 7 bases, with 11 bases between the two germline ends. From germline, CDR1 is LNHNV and CDR2 YYDKDF (reference sequence). This chain's CDR3 is CATSRRESGEKLFF. Here the CDR3 DNA reads TGTGCCACCAGCAGACGAGAGAGCGGTGAAAAACTGTTTTTT.

This clonotype was seen a handful of times. This chain joins TRBV20-1 and TRBJ2-5; 10 bases fit TRBD1. Unmatched junction bases numbered 5, after V lost 6 bases and J lost 4 bases. Per the germline V gene, CDR1 is DFQATT and CDR2 is SNEGSKA (reference sequence). The CDR3 runs 13 residues. The CDR3 loop is CSATGQGLETQYF. CDR3 nucleotide sequence: TGCAGTGCGACGGGACAGGGGCTAGAGACCCAGTACTTC.

This clonotype was seen ten or more times. The V call is TRBV6-5, the J call TRBJ2-1; D assignment may be TRBD1 or TRBD2 (5 bases each). The germline V gene encodes CDR1 MNHEY and CDR2 SVGAGI. There are 13 residues in the CDR3. Deletions cut 6 bases from V and 6 bases from J, with 12 bases between. CDR3 DNA sequence: TGTGCCAGCAGCTCGGGACCCGGCAATGAGCAGTTCTTC. Its translation: CASSSGPGNEQFF.

This chain links TRBV10-3 with TRBJ2-5; TRBD1 might be the D (6 bases). This CDR3 contains 12 residues. The V gene's germline CDR1 is ENHRY and CDR2 SYGVKD. With 5 bases removed from V and 3 bases from J, the gap between germline ends came to 7 bases. Written as DNA, the CDR3 is TGTGCCATCAGTCGGACAGAAGAGACCCAGTACTTC. Amino acid sequence: CAISRTEETQYF.

The V gene is TRBV10-3, the J gene TRBJ2-3; weak D call: TRBD2 (6 bases). The length of the CDR3 is 15 residues. Germline V gene lookup returns CDR1 ENHRY and CDR2 SYGVKD. V gave up 2 bases and J gave up 14 bases, with 23 bases separating them. CDR3 nucleotides: TGTGCCATCAGTGAGGGGGATTCCGGGGGAAGCAGGGCGTATTTT. It specifies CAISEGDSGGSRAYF.

This clonotype was seen repeatedly, ten times or more. V gene TRBV3-1 combines with J gene TRBJ2-7; 7 nucleotides match TRBD1. Looked up from germline, CDR1 is LGHDT and CDR2 is YNNKEL (reference sequence). The CDR3 covers 18 residues. J lost 3 bases, V lost 4 bases, and 18 bases had no gene match. CDR3 residues: CASSPETFRGYYGYEQYF. For the CDR3, the DNA is TGTGCCAGCAGCCCAGAGACATTCAGGGGGTATTACGGCTACGAGCAGTACTTC.

The chain carries TRBV20-1 and TRBJ2-2; 10 bases are shared with TRBD1. The CDR3 covers 15 residues. CDR1 DFQATT and CDR2 SNEGSKA come from the germline V gene (reference sequence). V was clipped by 4 bases and J by 4 bases; unmatched bases: 6. CDR3 DNA: TGCAGTGCTAAAAGGACAGGGGGTGGCACCGGGGAGCTGTTTTTT. Amino acid sequence: CSAKRTGGGTGELFF.

This rearrangement joins TRBV14 to TRBJ1-4; possible D gene TRBD1, 6 bases. CDR1 SGHDN and CDR2 FVKESK come from the germline V gene. The CDR3 runs 19 residues. Trimming removed 1 base at V and 0 bases at J, with 18 bases between. The CDR3 region has the DNA TGTGCCAGCAGCCAAGCCGTCGGCAGGGGTTTGGCAACTAATGAAAAACTGTTTTTT. Protein sequence: CASSQAVGRGLATNEKLFF. Based on the CDR3 plus reference TRBV14 and TRBJ1-4, the full variable domain is EAGVTQFPSHSVIEKGQTVTLRCDPISGHDNLYWYRRVMGKEIKFLLHFVKESKQDESGMPNNRFLAERTGGTYSTLKVQPAELEDSGVYFCASSQAVGRGLATNEKLFFGSGTQLSVL.

In this sample, this clonotype turned up many times. The chain is built from TRBV12-3 or TRBV12-4 and TRBJ2-7, with TRBD1 as a possible D gene (5 bases). Trimming pared 3 bases from V and 6 bases from J, leaving 12 bases between. The CDR3 has 13 residues. Here the CDR3 DNA reads TGTGCCAGCAGTTTTGGGGCCCGGCCCGAGCAGTACTTC. Encoded protein: CASSFGARPEQYF.

The chain links TRBV20-1 to TRBJ1-2; D is unclear. Germline V gene lookup returns CDR1 DFQATT and CDR2 SNEGSKA (reference sequence). The V end was cut by 3 bases, the J end by 4 bases, with 12 bases between. The CDR3 loop spans 13 amino acids. CDR3 DNA: TGCAGTGCTAGTCCCAGAAATGCCTATGGCTACACCTTC. Protein: CSASPRNAYGYTF.

The V gene is TRBV29-1, the J gene TRBJ2-7, with no clear D. Germline CDR1 and CDR2: SQVTM and ANQGSEA. There are 12 residues in the CDR3. V lost 4 bases and J lost 5, with 12 bases in between. The CDR3 region is CSVATLTHEQYF. For the CDR3, the DNA is TGCAGCGTTGCCACTTTAACCCACGAGCAGTACTTC.

This clonotype has a count of ten or more. This rearrangement joins TRBV10-3 to TRBJ2-4, with TRBD1 as a possible D gene (6 bases). V lost 7 bases and J lost 8, with 15 bases in between. Germline CDR1 ENHRY, CDR2 SYGVKD. The CDR3 loop spans 13 amino acids. The CDR3 sequence is CAITPGQGDIQYF. The CDR3 nucleotides are TGTGCCATCACCCCGGGACAAGGGGACATTCAGTACTTC.

This chain joins TRBV18 and TRBJ1-1; no clear D. The CDR3 is 17 residues long. Trimming took off 3 bases at V and 1 base at J, with 18 bases between the two ends. CDR1 and CDR2 (germline): KGHSH, LQKENI. CDR3 DNA: TGTGCCAGCTCACCTTTAAGCCCTGAAACGGGGAACACTGAAGCTTTCTTT. Amino acids: CASSPLSPETGNTEAFF.

This sequence joins TRBV7-3 and TRBJ2-3; TRBD2 aligns across 15 bases. The V gene end was trimmed by 3 bases and the J gene end by 0 bases; junction bases not matched to a gene: 7. CDR1 is SGHTA and CDR2 is FQGTGA in the germline V gene. The length of the CDR3 is 19 residues. The CDR3 DNA reads TGTGCCAGCAGCTTCGGACTAGCGGGGGGGATATTTAGCACAGATACGCAGTATTTT. Its translation is CASSFGLAGGIFSTDTQYF.

The chain is built from TRBV5-1 and TRBJ1-1; perhaps TRBD1 as D (6 bases). Trimming took off 1 base at V and 1 base at J, with 20 bases between the two ends. CDR1 and CDR2 (germline): SGHRS, YFSETQ. The CDR3 runs to 18 residues. The CDR3 loop reads CASSLTMTVGGGNTEAFF. The CDR3 bases are TGCGCCAGCAGCTTGACCATGACAGTTGGAGGGGGGAACACTGAAGCTTTCTTT. Supplemented by reference TRBV5-1 and TRBJ1-1, the full variable domain reads KAGVTQTPRYLIKTRGQQVTLSCSPISGHRSVSWYQQTPGQGLQFLFEYFSETQRNKGNFPGRFSGRQFSNSRSEMNVSTLELGDSALYLCASSLTMTVGGGNTEAFFGQGTRLTVV.

This clonotype was counted many times. Here the CDR3 DNA reads TGTGCCACCAGTGGTGGTGGCGGGGGGGGCACAGATACGCAGTATTTT. It is translated as CATSGGGGGGTDTQYF. The J gene is TRBJ2-3, the V gene TRBV24-1; 9 nucleotides match TRBD2. The CDR3 has 16 amino acids. The trim removed 5 bases at V and 1 base at J, leaving 6 bases unmatched. The germline gives CDR1 KGHDR, CDR2 SFDVKD.